A selection of T cell receptor beta chains follows, all from one sample in a study of T-cell reconstitution after alpha-beta-depleted transplantation in children. TCRdb passed the PCR reads through MiXCR, listing each CDR3 protein once. The sample lists fewer than 550,000 distinct CDR3 sequences, roughly 11% occurring once. The sample in question was PBMCs, mostly from graft donor cells, obtained 180 days after TCRalphabeta/CD19-depleted stem cell transplant. The receptors originated from a female patient aged 2-10 years who had a stem cell transplant for aplastic anemia, so the T cells may come from the graft donor. CDR3s include the opening cysteine and the closing phenylalanine or tryptophan. A D gene is named only where the DNA matches it firmly. Some rows mark clone size as missing; the rest say once, few, many or name a class of expanded clone.

TRBV7-2,TRBJ2-1,TRBD2,few,CASSPLGGEGGNEQFF,TGTGCCAGCAGCCCCCTCGGCGGGGAGGGAGGCAATGAGCAGTTCTTC
TRBV4-3,TRBJ2-1,TRBD2,.,CASSQKSLAGTVNEQFF,TGCGCCAGCAGCCAAAAGAGCTTAGCGGGAACTGTCAATGAGCAGTTCTTC
TRBV25-1,TRBJ1-2,.,few,CASRDNGYTF,TGTGCCAGCAGAGACAATGGCTACACCTTC
TRBV10-3,TRBJ2-7,.,.,CAISTLTASYEQYF,TGTGCCATCAGTACTCTGACAGCTTCCTACGAGCAGTACTTC
TRBV28,TRBJ2-3,TRBD2,many,CASSFKAGGGSSDTQYF,TGTGCCAGCAGTTTTAAAGCGGGAGGCGGTTCATCGGATACGCAGTATTTT
TRBV7-9,TRBJ1-2,TRBD1,.,CASSLDREFGYTF,TGTGCCAGCAGCTTGGACAGGGAGTTTGGCTACACCTTC
TRBV4-1,TRBJ2-2,TRBD2,few,CASSQAWGGRVGGELFF,TGCGCCAGCAGCCAAGCATGGGGCGGGAGGGTTGGCGGGGAGCTGTTTTTT
TRBV20-1,TRBJ2-4,.,few,CSARPGLAKNIQYF,TGCAGTGCGCGACCGGGGTTAGCCAAAAACATTCAGTACTTC
TRBV3-1,TRBJ2-3,.,.,CASSRTGGVFTDTQYF,TGTGCCAGCAGCCGTACAGGGGGGGTGTTTACAGATACGCAGTATTTT
TRBV6-5,TRBJ2-1,TRBD2,few,CASSYFLAGGYNEQFF,TGTGCCAGCAGTTACTTTCTAGCGGGAGGGTACAATGAGCAGTTCTTC
TRBV6-1,TRBJ2-1,TRBD2,.,CASSDSGSSVEQFF,TGTGCCAGCAGTGACAGCGGGAGCTCTGTTGAGCAGTTCTTC
TRBV5-1,TRBJ2-1,.,many,CASSQAIDEQFF,TGCGCCAGCAGCCAGGCCATCGATGAGCAGTTCTTC
TRBV5-1,TRBJ2-1,TRBD2,.,CASSSYLAANLYNEQFF,TGCGCCAGCAGCTCGTACCTAGCGGCGAACCTGTACAATGAGCAGTTCTTC
TRBV29-1,TRBJ1-1,.,few,CSAWVGNTEAFF,TGCAGCGCCTGGGTGGGAAACACTGAAGCTTTCTTT
TRBV29-1,TRBJ1-6,TRBD1,.,CSVMTGGRDSPLHF,TGCAGCGTGATGACAGGGGGGAGAGATTCACCCCTCCACTTT
TRBV15,TRBJ1-2,TRBD1,.,CATSRGGTGSTYGYTF,TGTGCCACCAGCAGGGGGGGGACAGGGTCGACCTATGGCTACACCTTC
TRBV20-1,TRBJ2-4,.,few,CSATIRWGGLAKNIQYF,TGCAGTGCCACCATCCGATGGGGTGGACTAGCCAAAAACATTCAGTACTTC
TRBV28,TRBJ2-7,.,many,CASNPGLAYEQYF,TGTGCCAGCAATCCGGGACTTGCCTACGAGCAGTACTTC